This TCR beta chain comes out of a study of spatial heterogeneity in lung cancer. TCRdb redid the calling of the 5' RACE reads with MiXCR, one entry per CDR3 protein. The sample lists nearly 25,000 distinct CDR3 sequences; over 7.5% were seen once. Regarding the study as a whole: Within tumors, counts of expanded alpha and beta TCRs tracked tumor mutation counts.

This clonotype is classed as medium-sized. The antigen is not known. This CDR3 contains 12 residues. Trimming left V 8 bases short and J 4 bases short, with 10 bases between. Germline CDR1 MGHDK, CDR2 SYGVNS. Noted time point: sample taken at primary tumor resection. No cells were sorted before sequencing. The whole RNA sequenced was extracted from tumor, nontumor lung or frozen PBMC. This chain links TRBV25-1 with TRBJ2-3; D not resolved. The clonotype originates from a male donor with early-stage non-small cell lung cancer. The sequences come from lung tumor tissue, collected at surgery. CDR3 bases: TGTGCCAGCCTCGCCGCAGCAGATACGCAGTATTTT. This codes for CASLAAADTQYF.